This T cell receptor beta chain was recorded in a study of blood T cells in healthy people across ages. Trimming cost V 5 bases and J 7 bases, with 17 bases left between them. The CDR3 is 14 amino acids. Primed by a sample-barcoded 5' primer and a J-beta primer mix, a second PCR proceeded for about 7 to 11 cycles. Every cDNA molecule carried a tag from a template-switch adaptor bearing 12 random nucleotides. TCRdb ran MiXCR on the 5' RACE reads and lists one entry per CDR3 protein. This table holds approximately 810,000 distinct CDR3 sequences, 25% to 30% found once. Notes on the study in general: A conclusive naive versus antigen-experienced comparison was prevented by the unsorted PBMCs. While age rose, TCR beta diversity per million T cells dropped in a roughly linear way.

This clonotype has ten or more counts. As yet, its antigen is unknown. All donors came from Russia, were Caucasian and healthy, and spanned ages roughly 6 to 95. Material for sequencing was blood. The chain combines TRBV12-3 or TRBV12-4 with TRBJ1-2, with D uncertain. The receptor was derived from an elderly woman in good health. CDR3 protein: CASSPRAPVAGYTF. The CDR3 nucleotides are TGTGCCAGCAGTCCCCGGGCCCCGGTGGCTGGCTACACCTTC.